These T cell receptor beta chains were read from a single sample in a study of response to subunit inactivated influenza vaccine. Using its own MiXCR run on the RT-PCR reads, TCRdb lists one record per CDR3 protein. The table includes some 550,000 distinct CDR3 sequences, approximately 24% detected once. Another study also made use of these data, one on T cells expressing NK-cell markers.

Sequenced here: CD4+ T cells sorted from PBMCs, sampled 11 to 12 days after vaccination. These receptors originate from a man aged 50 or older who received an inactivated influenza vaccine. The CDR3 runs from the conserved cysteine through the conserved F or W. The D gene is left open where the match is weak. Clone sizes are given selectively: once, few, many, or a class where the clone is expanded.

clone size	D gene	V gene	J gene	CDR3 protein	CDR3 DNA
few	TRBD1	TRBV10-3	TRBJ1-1	CAIRAGTGATEAFF	TGTGCCATCAGAGCCGGGACAGGGGCCACTGAAGCTTTCTTT
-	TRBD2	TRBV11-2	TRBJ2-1	CASSLGETSGSRGNEQFF	TGTGCCAGCAGCTTAGGAGAGACTAGCGGGAGTCGTGGCAATGAGCAGTTCTTC
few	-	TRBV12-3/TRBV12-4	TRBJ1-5	CASSFDGRQPQHF	TGTGCCAGCAGTTTTGACGGCCGTCAGCCCCAGCATTTT
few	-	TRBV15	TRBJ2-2	CATSRDRAATGELFF	TGTGCCACCAGCAGAGATAGGGCGGCCACCGGGGAGCTGTTTTTT
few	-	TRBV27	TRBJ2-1	CASRTDYNEQFF	TGTGCCAGCAGGACGGATTACAATGAGCAGTTCTTC
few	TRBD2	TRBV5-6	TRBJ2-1	CASSLTNGGANEQFF	TGTGCCAGCAGCTTGACTAACGGGGGGGCCAATGAGCAGTTCTTC
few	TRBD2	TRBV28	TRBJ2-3	CASSRSSGRAHDTQYF	TGTGCCAGCAGCCGATCTAGCGGGAGGGCCCACGATACGCAGTATTTT
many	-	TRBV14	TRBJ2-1	CASSQANIKRNEQFF	TGTGCCAGCAGCCAAGCCAATATAAAAAGGAATGAGCAGTTCTTC
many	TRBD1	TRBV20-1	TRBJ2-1	CSASRQGLRNEQFF	TGCAGTGCTAGCAGACAGGGCCTTAGAAATGAGCAGTTCTTC
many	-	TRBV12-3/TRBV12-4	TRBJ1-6	CASSLDSLSPLHF	TGTGCCAGCAGTTTGGACAGCCTATCACCCCTCCACTTT
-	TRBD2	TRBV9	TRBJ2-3	CASSTHRTSGGDTQYF	TGTGCCAGCAGCACCCACCGGACTAGCGGAGGGGATACGCAGTATTTT
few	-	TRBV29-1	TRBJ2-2	CSVEGLYSSTGELFF	TGCAGCGTTGAAGGGCTATATTCAAGCACCGGGGAGCTGTTTTTT